One and the same sample provided the 29 T cell receptor beta chains below, sequenced in a study of T-cell memory formation after mild COVID-19. TCRdb re-called the 5' RACE reads through MiXCR, storing one row per CDR3 protein. The sample contains some 210,000 distinct CDR3 sequences, around 17% of which appear only once. The specimen was PBMCs or a T cell subset sorted from them (not recorded which). Receptors were obtained from an adult woman who had mild COVID-19 (a few samples of this study predate the infection). Cell type and time point are not known.

The gene calls are TRBV7-2 and TRBJ2-7; 14 nucleotides match TRBD2. Trimming at V came to 6 bases and at J to 2 bases, leaving 6 bases not matched to a gene. The germline CDR1 and CDR2 sequences are SGHTA and FQGNSA. This CDR3 spans 16 amino acids. In nucleotides, the CDR3 is TGTGCCAGCAGGCGGACTAGCGGGGGGCCTCCCTACGAGCAGTACTTC. Translated, it gives CASRRTSGGPPYEQYF.

This clonotype was found a few times. V and J are TRBV6-4 and TRBJ2-1; 7 bases agree with TRBD1. CDR1 and CDR2 (germline): MRHNA, SNTAGT. V gave up 0 bases and J gave up 3 bases; unmatched junction bases: 11. The CDR3 consists of 18 residues. CDR3 residues: CASSDSMKGAKSYNEQFF. The CDR3 region has the DNA TGTGCCAGCAGTGACTCGATGAAGGGGGCAAAAAGCTACAATGAGCAGTTCTTC.

This clonotype was seen more than once but under ten times. The chain combines TRBV5-1 with TRBJ2-3; D is tentatively TRBD1 or TRBD2 (5 bases each). With 3 bases removed from V and 1 base from J, the gap between germline ends came to 18 bases. CDR3 length: 17 residues. In germline, CDR1 is SGHRS, CDR2 YFSETQ. CDR3: CASSSRIALGGTDTQYF. The CDR3 DNA reads TGCGCCAGCAGCTCTCGTATAGCGTTGGGGGGCACAGATACGCAGTATTTT.

The gene calls are TRBV12-3 or TRBV12-4 and TRBJ2-6; D remains unclear. V gave up 6 bases and J gave up 2 bases, with 11 bases separating them. CDR3 length equals 15 residues. The CDR3 bases are TGTGCCAGCAGCCACGGTCCGGCTGGGGCCAACGTCCTGACTTTC. Its translation: CASSHGPAGANVLTF.

This chain connects TRBV20-1 to TRBJ1-1, with D hard to call. Germline V gives CDR1 DFQATT, CDR2 SNEGSKA (reference sequence). The ends were cut back, 3 bases at V and 5 bases at J, with 16 bases in the middle. The length of the CDR3 is 14 residues. The CDR3 region has the DNA TGCAGTGCTAGCCAGGCCTTTAGAGGGACTGAAGCTTTCTTT. Amino acids: CSASQAFRGTEAFF.

The sample holds a few counts of this clonotype. The chain carries TRBV7-2 and TRBJ2-7; D not resolved. The CDR3 contains 14 residues. Germline CDR1 and CDR2: SGHTA and FQGNSA. Trimming cost V 1 base and J 3 bases, with 10 bases left between them. CDR3 loop: CASSLVPGGYEQYF. CDR3 bases: TGTGCCAGCAGCTTAGTCCCCGGCGGCTACGAGCAGTACTTC. Combining the CDR3 with reference TRBV7-2 and TRBJ2-7 gives the whole variable domain GAGVSQSPSNKVTEKGKDVELRCDPISGHTALYWYRQSLGQGLEFLIYFQGNSAPDKSGLPSDRFSAERTGGSVSTLTIQRTQQEDSAVYLCASSLVPGGYEQYFGPGTRLTVT.

This clonotype occurred a few times. The chain is built from TRBV25-1 and TRBJ1-2; the D is unclear. Germline CDR1 reads MGHDK; CDR2 reads SYGVNS. V lost 1 base to trimming and J lost 6 bases, with 15 bases between them. The CDR3 totals 15 residues. CDR3 DNA: TGTGCCAGCAGTGAATCGTACACCAGTCCTAATGGCTACACCTTC. Translating it yields CASSESYTSPNGYTF.

This clonotype appeared a few times. As DNA, the CDR3 is TGCGCCAGCAGCTTGGGACAGGGGGAACTAAATTCACCCCTCCACTTT. Translated, it gives CASSLGQGELNSPLHF. The chain carries TRBV5-1 and TRBJ1-6, with TRBD1 matching 9 bases. Germline CDR1 is SGHRS and CDR2 is YFSETQ. The V and J ends lost 0 bases and 7 bases, in that order; junction bases with no gene match: 5. The CDR3 is 16 residues long.

This clonotype occurred many times. This chain joins TRBV5-1 and TRBJ1-5; D is possibly TRBD1 (6 bases). V shed 4 bases and J shed 5 bases, with 10 bases lying between them. The CDR3 sequence is 13 residues long. Germline loops: CDR1 SGHRS, CDR2 YFSETQ. The CDR3 protein is CASSQQGHQPQHF. The CDR3 DNA is TGCGCCAGCAGCCAACAGGGACATCAGCCCCAGCATTTT.

This chain connects TRBV29-1 to TRBJ2-3; TRBD2 aligns across 8 bases. Germline CDR1 reads SQVTM; CDR2 reads ANQGSEA. The CDR3 has 13 residues. V trimming: 7 bases; J trimming: 6 bases; junction bases outside the gene matches: 9. CDR3 DNA sequence: TGCAGCGCCGGGGGGGGAGAGAGGGATACGCAGTATTTT. This codes for CSAGGGERDTQYF.

The chain recombines TRBV7-2 with TRBJ2-7; 7 bases match TRBD1. V trimming: 8 bases; J trimming: 7 bases; junction bases outside the gene matches: 11. Germline V gene lookup returns CDR1 SGHTA and CDR2 FQGNSA. The CDR3 has 13 residues. CDR3 nucleotides: TGTGCCAGCCAAGAAGACAGGGTGGGTGAGCAGTACTTC. Translating it yields CASQEDRVGEQYF. Full variable domain (remainder filled in from reference TRBV7-2 and TRBJ2-7): GAGVSQSPSNKVTEKGKDVELRCDPISGHTALYWYRQSLGQGLEFLIYFQGNSAPDKSGLPSDRFSAERTGGSVSTLTIQRTQQEDSAVYLCASQEDRVGEQYFGPGTRLTVT.

The chain uses TRBV5-1 and TRBJ2-4; TRBD2 matches 10 bases. This CDR3 is 15 amino acids long. The V gene end was trimmed by 5 bases and the J gene end by 0 bases; junction bases not matched to a gene: 2. Germline V gene sequence: CDR1 SGHRS, CDR2 YFSETQ. The CDR3 here is CASSASGGAKNIQYF. CDR3 sequence (DNA): TGCGCCAGCAGTGCTAGCGGGGGAGCCAAAAACATTCAGTACTTC.

This chain uses TRBV20-1 with TRBJ2-7; 10 bases align to TRBD2. The CDR3 is 14 residues long. Germline CDR1 and CDR2: DFQATT and SNEGSKA (reference sequence). Unmatched junction bases numbered 7, after V lost 6 bases and J lost 2 bases. The CDR3: CSASDSGGAYEQYF. CDR3 coding DNA: TGCAGTGCCTCCGACAGCGGGGGGGCCTACGAGCAGTACTTC.

The chain employs TRBV10-3 and TRBJ1-4, with D possibly TRBD1 on 5 matching bases. The germline gives CDR1 ENHRY, CDR2 SYGVKD. The CDR3 extends over 16 amino acids. Trimming removed 7 bases from V and 0 bases from J, with 15 bases in between. The DNA of the CDR3 is TGTGCCATCAATCGGGACTCCATCGCAACTAATGAAAAACTGTTTTTT. Translation: CAINRDSIATNEKLFF.

V is TRBV27 and J is TRBJ1-1, with a possible D match to TRBD1 (5 bases). Trimming removed 1 base at V and 4 bases at J, with 13 bases between. Germline CDR1 MNHEY, CDR2 SMNVEV (reference sequence). This CDR3 has 15 residues. CDR3 sequence: CASSLYWGIGTEAFF. The CDR3 coding sequence is TGTGCCAGCAGTTTATATTGGGGGATAGGCACTGAAGCTTTCTTT.

This clonotype was seen a few times. CDR3 DNA sequence: TGTGCCAGCAGTCTAGGACTAGCGGGGGCCTCCTACGAGCAGTACTTC. It translates to CASSLGLAGASYEQYF. This rearrangement joins TRBV12-3 or TRBV12-4 to TRBJ2-7; the match to TRBD2 covers 13 bases. V dropped 5 bases and J dropped 0; count of bases not matched to a gene: 4. The CDR3 spans 16 residues.

This clonotype has a handful of counts. The chain has TRBV7-2 and TRBJ2-3; the D gene is possibly TRBD2 (5 bases). Germline V gene sequence: CDR1 SGHTA, CDR2 FQGNSA. V gave up 9 bases and J gave up 10 bases, with 17 bases separating them. This CDR3 is 12 amino acids long. In nucleotides, the CDR3 is TGTGCCAGTTCATACGCTAGCAACGCGCAGTATTTT. Protein sequence: CASSYASNAQYF.

This clonotype was seen only a few times. The rearrangement joins TRBV20-1 to TRBJ1-4; D is ambiguous. Trimming stripped 3 bases from V and 7 bases from J, with 6 bases between. There are 11 residues in the CDR3. In germline, CDR1 is DFQATT, CDR2 SNEGSKA (reference sequence). The CDR3 loop is CSASSFEKLFF. Written as DNA, the CDR3 is TGCAGTGCTAGTAGTTTTGAAAAACTGTTTTTT.

The chain links TRBV20-1 to TRBJ1-2; D might be TRBD1 (5 bases). V was trimmed by 5 bases and J by 7 bases, leaving 14 bases between them. There are 12 residues in the CDR3. CDR1 and CDR2 (germline): DFQATT, SNEGSKA (reference sequence). The CDR3 reads CSAGDGSFGYTF. CDR3 nucleotide sequence: TGCAGTGCTGGGGACGGGAGCTTTGGCTACACCTTC.

This clonotype occurred a few times. A read error may produce the germline difference seen at one junction end. This sequence joins TRBV3-1 and TRBJ1-3; tentatively, D is TRBD1 (5 bases). CDR3 length: 17 residues. Germline loops: CDR1 LGHDT, CDR2 YNNKEL (reference sequence). CDR3 loop: CASSLLNTGYSGNTIYF. As DNA, the CDR3 is TGCGCCAGCAGCCTCCTTAATACAGGATACTCTGGAAACACCATATATTTT.

Ten or more counts support this clonotype. The J gene is TRBJ1-1, the V gene TRBV7-9, with TRBD1 matching 7 bases. V lost 4 bases and J lost 1; bases outside the gene matches: 6. Germline V gene sequence: CDR1 SEHNR, CDR2 FQNEAQ (reference sequence). CDR3 length: 15 residues. CDR3 residues: CASSYDRDRNTEAFF. The CDR3 DNA is TGTGCCAGCAGCTACGACAGGGATCGGAACACTGAAGCTTTCTTT.

This clonotype was detected only a few times. V usage is TRBV6-5 and J usage is TRBJ2-7, with D hard to call. With 0 bases removed from V and 2 bases from J, the gap between germline ends came to 8 bases. This CDR3 has 14 amino acids. Germline V CDR1 and CDR2: MNHEY, SVGAGI. The CDR3 loop reads CASSYSPLAYEQYF. In DNA, the CDR3 is TGTGCCAGCAGTTACTCCCCCCTTGCCTACGAGCAGTACTTC.

This sequence joins TRBV7-8 and TRBJ2-1; D tentatively fits TRBD1 or TRBD2 (5 bases each). The germline V and J ends were trimmed by 5 bases and 5 bases, with 22 bases remaining between them. CDR1 is SGHVS and CDR2 is FQNEAQ in the germline V gene. The CDR3 covers 17 residues. As DNA, the CDR3 is TGTGCCAGCAGCCCGAGCCGGCAGCTTTGGGGGAACAATGAGCAGTTCTTC. Encoded protein: CASSPSRQLWGNNEQFF.

Points on this clonotype: The DNA is left out, because the CDR3 cannot be placed on it with certainty; the CDR3 is given as TCRdb lists it. V and J are TRBV7-6 and TRBJ1-1. From its first to its last residue, the CDR3 has 15 amino acids. Germline loops: CDR1 SGHVS, CDR2 FNYEAQ. CDR3 protein: CASSLDGTLGTEAFF.

The chain joins TRBV24-1 to TRBJ2-1; 8 nucleotides match TRBD1. The germline V gene encodes CDR1 KGHDR and CDR2 SFDVKD. V shed 1 base and J 4 bases; nucleotides not matched to a gene: 8. The CDR3 extends over 17 amino acids. The CDR3 DNA reads as TGTGCCACCAGTGATTTCAGAGGGACAGGAACTTACAATGAGCAGTTCTTC. It codes for CATSDFRGTGTYNEQFF.

This clonotype was observed at least ten times. V gene TRBV20-1 combines with J gene TRBJ2-5; 10 bases are a match to TRBD2. Looked up from germline, CDR1 is DFQATT and CDR2 is SNEGSKA (reference sequence). The V and J ends lost 6 bases and 4 bases, in that order; junction bases with no gene match: 11. The CDR3 totals 15 residues. CDR3 protein: CSAYEREGPLETQYF. Here the CDR3 DNA reads TGCAGTGCGTACGAGCGGGAGGGCCCGTTAGAGACCCAGTACTTC.

The rearrangement uses TRBV29-1 and TRBJ1-5, with D hard to call. Germline V CDR1 and CDR2: SQVTM, ANQGSEA. This CDR3 comprises 10 residues. CDR3 nucleotide sequence: TGCAAGACTTGGGAGCAGCCCCAGCATTTT. Its protein is CKTWEQPQHF.

This clonotype was counted ten times or more. This chain connects TRBV15 to TRBJ1-5, with 9 bases fitting TRBD1. Germline assignment: CDR1 LNHNV and CDR2 YYDKDF (reference sequence). With V trimmed by 3 bases and J by 4 bases, 1 base remained unmatched. The CDR3 length is 14 residues. The CDR3 loop is CATSSDRGNQPQHF. The CDR3 nucleotides read TGTGCCACCAGCAGCGACAGGGGGAATCAGCCCCAGCATTTT.

This clonotype was counted between two and nine times. This chain links TRBV12-3 or TRBV12-4 with TRBJ2-7; D gene unclear. The CDR3 is made up of 11 amino acids. V was pared by 4 bases and J by 12 bases, with 13 bases between. The CDR3 coding sequence is TGTGCCAGCAGTTCCGTGGGCCCCCGGTACTTC. This sequence encodes CASSSVGPRYF.